This TCR beta chain came from a study of regulatory T cells in long-lasting Graves disease. On the study more broadly: For under 3 months, newly diagnosed Graves' patients had been taking antithyroid drugs.

Specified time point: newly diagnosed GD, antithyroid drugs for less than 3 months. The TCR library was prepared using RNA isolated from PBMCs. Clinicians diagnosed Graves' disease using American Thyroid Association guidelines. Germline CDR1 LGHDT, CDR2 YNNKEL (reference sequence). The CDR3 contains 14 residues. V shed 1 base and J shed 7 bases, with 13 bases lying between them. The TCR beta library used iRepertoire HTBI primers with Arm-PCR amplification of CDR3. MiXCR, run by TCRdb on the multiplex PCR reads, gives a single entry per CDR3 protein. Seen here are about 470,000 distinct CDR3 sequences, 14% to 15% observed once, and the top ten hold approximately 15%. The sample was also reused in another study, on T cells in Graves' hyperthyroidism and ophthalmopathy.

This receptor was obtained from a woman younger than 45 with Graves disease. This rearrangement joins TRBV3-1 to TRBJ2-5; no clear D gene. Material: peripheral blood mononuclear cells (PBMCs), obtained at new diagnosis, from a patient treated with antithyroid drugs. The CDR3 region is CASSQGSAATTQYF. DNA of the CDR3: TGTGCCAGCAGCCAAGGGTCCGCCGCGACGACCCAGTACTTC.